This T cell receptor beta chain was profiled in a study of OX40 agonist ivuxolimab in advanced cancers. Whole-study context: In three patients, partial responses were observed, one with hepatocellular carcinoma and two with cutaneous melanoma.

Study findings and constraints: Compared with CD4+, CD8+ T cells on average had more expanded clones.

With respect to this clone: Its matching antigen is unknown.

V was clipped by 3 bases and J by 4 bases, with 15 bases between them. The CDR3 loop spans 15 amino acids. Germline V gene lookup returns CDR1 WNHNN and CDR2 SYGVQD (reference sequence). Profiled with immunoSEQ multiplex PCR; TCRdb holds only in-frame clones, not every one. In the table there are around 55,000 clones, over 75% of which are singletons. People who had autoimmune disease history or systemic immunosuppression were excluded. Samples of blood were obtained at baseline, on cycle 4 day 1, and on cycle 7 day 1. The specimen comprised CD4+ or CD8+ T cells sorted from blood, sampled in a trial of the OX40 agonist ivuxolimab. The V gene is TRBV10-1, the J gene TRBJ1-1, with D possibly matching TRBD1 (6 bases). This TCR was recovered from an adult with an advanced solid tumor such as melanoma, head and neck, liver or kidney cancer. In DNA form, the CDR3 reads TGCGCCAGCAGTGAACGAGGGGGGGCGCGCACTGAAGCTTTCTTT. Protein: CASSERGGARTEAFF.